This T cell receptor beta chain came from a study of T-cell reconstitution after alpha-beta-depleted transplantation in children. At least ten counts were recorded for this clonotype. The antigen is undetermined. The TCRbeta library was prepared with unique molecular identifiers. MiXCR, run by TCRdb on the PCR reads, gives a single entry per CDR3 protein. The sample shows about 300,000 distinct CDR3 sequences, over 7% of them seen only once. Overall study findings and caveats: In some patients, recipient T cells and intrathymic progenitors surviving conditioning explained high day-60 diversity. At the one-year point after transplant, T-cell counts and TCRbeta diversity were found to come mostly from T cells that had been newly produced. Several hundred expanded graft clones reportedly were the source of alpha-beta T cells about two months after transplant.

From germline, CDR1 is DFQATT and CDR2 SNEGSKA (reference sequence). The length of the CDR3 is 16 residues. The V gene lost 3 bases and the J gene lost 1 base, with 13 bases spanning the gap. The sequences come from peripheral blood, collected 360 days after TCRalphabeta/CD19-depleted stem cell transplant. The chain combines TRBV20-1 with TRBJ2-6; maybe TRBD1 (6 bases). This receptor was taken from a female patient under 10 years old who had a stem cell transplant for Fanconi anemia, so the T cells may come from the graft donor. As DNA, the CDR3 is TGCAGTGCTAGTCAACACAGGGCTTCTGGGGCCAACGTCCTGACTTTC. Protein sequence: CSASQHRASGANVLTF.